This T cell receptor (beta chain) was sequenced in a study of cytomegalovirus exposure and HLA in healthy donors (dated by TCRdb to the late 2010s). Study-level background: An earlier analysis of approximately 640 of the donors reported 250 to 350 Gb of sequence data and around 120 million unique TCR beta sequences from around 200 million T cells. Because of strong linkage in the cohort, a handful of DR-DQ haplotypes were treated as single units for association and clustering. Every repertoire in the discovery cohort had been generated on one and the same sequencing platform. An earlier analysis of fewer than 750 of the donors used high-throughput TCR beta sequencing to judge whether each TCR beta V gene segment behaved as functional or pseudogenic. To study patterns of TCR occurrence, a later analysis re-analyzed previously published TCR beta repertoires from around 670 donors and added high-resolution HLA genotyping. The study aimed to test whether cataloging public T cell receptors could reveal signatures of past pathogen exposure. The study combined high-throughput TCR immunosequencing, statistical association of individual TCRs with disease status, and machine learning to predict cytomegalovirus infection status. Rather than drawing on any new phenotypic data, the later analysis identified candidate immune exposures from TCR beta sequences and the way those sequences occurred across donors. Of the approximately 400 genotyped donors, over 65% fell in the genetic ancestry cluster associated with self-reported Caucasian donors. A later genetic analysis used genome-wide SNP genotypes for about 65% of the roughly 670 donors, treating that subset as a discovery cohort. On average, approximately 250,000 unique TCR beta nucleotide sequences were sequenced per donor among 398 genotyped donors of the cohort, with 15% to 20% of those sequences being non-productive. Donor age, sex, ethnicity and CMV serostatus were compiled alongside the repertoire data. Typing coverage varied by locus: roughly 620-630 donors for A, B, C, DRB1 and DQB1; approximately 520 for DQA1; more than 600 for DPA1; roughly 450 for DPB1. An early release covering roughly 580 HLA-typed donors comprised 250 to 350 gigabases of sequencing data and around 80 million unique TCR sequences. The T cell repertoires of 666 subjects were profiled by immunosequencing and related to cytomegalovirus serostatus. In addition to the first cohort of around 670 subjects, a separate validation cohort of approximately 120 different subjects was used. HLA typing included class I and class II loci at four-digit resolution.

What the work shows at the level of the full study, not this receptor alone: When HLA alleles, especially DR and DQ, strongly co-occurred, TCR associations were difficult to assign to individual alleles. Because some donors lacked HLA typing at each locus, the association tests relied only on the typed subset. Because counts were too low, 15 to 20 rarely observed V segments, including chromosome 9 orphons, were left out of the earlier analysis of a few hundred of the donors. A group of highly shared sequence variants was considered likely to be a technical artifact of the sequencing pipeline. The classifier was reported to diagnose cytomegalovirus status with high specificity and sensitivity in both the original cohort and the validation cohort. Most TCR sequences were observed very rarely across donors, whereas some public TCRs were present in many individuals. Correlated functional status among segregating V segments might reflect linkage disequilibrium, but an unknown experimental factor could not be ruled out. The study listed 150 to 200 TCR beta chains as associated with cytomegalovirus. Sequencing depth was assumed to be roughly uniform across donors in the presence/absence analyses, though that assumption may not hold. A later analysis associated 15,000 or so TCR beta sequences with specific HLA alleles at a false discovery rate of 0.05. An earlier analysis of approximately 570 of the donors showed that most TCR beta V segments appeared in productive rearrangements either about 87% or about 30% of the time, which broadly matched IMGT annotations. In a later analysis, several top co-occurrence clusters were reported to appear linked to parvovirus B19, influenza, CMV and Epstein-Barr virus. A further reported finding was that TCR beta sequences accurately predicted the HLA-A and HLA-B alleles for most subjects in the first cohort. In a later analysis, TCR association rates were found to vary across HLA loci, with the most associated TCRs seen for DRB1 alleles and the fewest for HLA-C alleles. According to the authors, the approach could potentially be generalized to other disease states and immunological phenotypes. In this cohort, only TCR beta chains were sequenced, and detectable features were limited by the absence of alpha or paired-chain data. In a later genetic analysis, fewer N-insertions in productive TCRs were reported among donors in an Asian-associated ancestry cluster than the approximately 670-donor mean. In vitro tests confirmed that a few of the cytomegalovirus-associated TCR beta chains recognize cytomegalovirus antigens. A later analysis found that most CMV-associated TCR beta chains appeared HLA-restricted, with HLA associations seemingly driven largely by CMV exposure. V-gene and J-gene trimming of TCR beta chains was associated with a missense DCLRE1C variant in a later genetic analysis, and the association was replicated in an independent cohort. For the cohort, immune exposure information was limited to CMV serostatus. In a later analysis, HLA-associated TCR beta chains showed more clonal expansion and lower generation probabilities than non-associated chains that were equally common.

The cohort comprised hundreds of healthy bone marrow donors. At the time of sampling, all cohort members were nominally healthy, though unrecorded immune exposures were likely present. The donor was CMV seronegative and belonged to the group of 350 or so seronegative cohort members. Every donor gave a peripheral blood sample, and the peripheral blood mononuclear cells from that sample were used for TCR beta sequencing. Genomic DNA was extracted from the blood cell samples with the Qiagen DNeasy Blood Extraction Kit. Libraries were built with the immunoSEQ multiplex PCR assay. The multiplex PCR relied on a mix of 60 forward primers for TCR Vbeta segments and 13 reverse primers for TCR Jbeta segments. A multiplex PCR assay on genomic DNA amplified the CDR3 region of rearranged TCR beta genes. On the Illumina HiSeq System, the amplified TCR beta libraries were sequenced as 87-base-pair reads. As for the original processing: Across the 700 or so repertoires, a later analysis counted about 81 million unique TCR beta chains, roughly 11 million of which were shared by at least two donors. Raw reads were error-corrected and collapsed into unique sequences by a nearest-neighbor algorithm in which closely related sequences were merged to remove PCR and sequencing errors. CDR3 sequences were aligned to IMGT reference sequences to assign V, D and J gene segments. For a sequence to be retained, a match of at least six nucleotides to both a V gene segment and a J gene segment was required. Rearrangements were called productive when the CDR3 lacked stop codons and stayed in frame with V and J; all others were non-productive. CDR3 was defined according to IMGT convention as the region running from the second conserved V-encoded cysteine to the conserved J-encoded phenylalanine. Sequences without an unambiguous match to a single V gene segment were excluded from the earlier analysis of a few hundred of the donors. An earlier analysis of a few hundred of the donors called V segments functional above 56.7% productive rearrangements and segregating when the between-donor standard deviation exceeded 5%. A statistical classification framework was built to diagnose cytomegalovirus status from the catalog of TCR beta chain sequences. V and J gene assignment, in a later analysis, came from comparing TCR nucleotide sequences with IMGT/GENE-DB human TR gene sequences. The TCRdist pipeline was used in a later analysis to assign CDR3 sequences and most-parsimonious VDJ recombination scenarios. In a later analysis, each TCR beta chain was defined by its CDR3 amino acid sequence together with its V-gene family, and reads without a unique V-gene family were excluded. As a way to deal with suspected cross-contamination and a sequencing artifact, a later analysis dropped 450 to 700 nucleotide sequences that were highly shared and had low generation probability. In a later analysis, a clonal expansion index was calculated for each public chain from normalized within-repertoire ranks of inferred template counts. Generation probabilities in a later analysis came from a VDJ recombination model fitted to out-of-frame rearrangements, and those results were checked against IGoR. In a later analysis, hypergeometric tests were used to score TCR-TCR, TCR-HLA and TCR-CMV co-occurrence, with a repertoire-size bias correction applied to TCR pairs. In a later analysis, false discovery rates were estimated by permuting HLA or CMV assignments 20 times. In a later analysis, co-occurring TCRs were grouped using DBSCAN, with TCRdist sequence similarity added in when clustering inside HLA-allele-positive subsets. Repertoires with fewer than 30,000 or more than 120,000 public chains, plus five repertoires with anomalous nucleotide sharing, were excluded from co-occurrence clustering. The clones in this table, taken by TCRdb from immuneACCESS, are in-frame only. Not every clone is retained; where verified, under half of the shortfall comes from an unresolved V gene, and the cause of the rest is unknown. Clone size and the V and J calls come from that table; the DNA yielded D and trimming. The sample records 150,000 or so clones, approximately 84% of which are singletons. Jointly, the top ten make up 0.38% of the sample.

As for this clone: There is no known antigen for this receptor. Base qualities are not recorded, but no much larger clone differs from it by a single base.

Input material: PBMCs. This clonotype was obtained from a boy younger than 10 in good health and CMV-seronegative.

The DNA is TGTGTTAACCTTAGCGGCACGGAGCAGTTCTTC. Translation gives CVNLSGTEQFF. This receptor chain uses TRBV19 and TRBJ2-1; the D gene is perhaps TRBD2, on 6 matching bases. According to the germline V gene (reference sequence), CDR1 reads LNHDA and CDR2 reads SQIVND. The CDR3 sequence holds 11 residues, the cysteine and phenylalanine included. Just the 33-base CDR3 DNA is kept, in frame starting at base 1. When the CDR3 is completed using the reference TRBV19 and TRBJ2-1 genes on either side, the full variable domain is DGGITQSPKYLFRKEGQNVTLSCEQNLNHDAMYWYRQDPGQGLRLIYYSQIVNDFQKGDIAEGYSVSREKKESFPLTVTSAQKNPTAFYLCVNLSGTEQFFGPGTRLTVL.